This T cell receptor (beta chain) was sequenced for a study of shared clonotypes between healthy human individuals. General observations from the study: Generation of non-shared clonotypes was less probable than generation of clonotypes shared by all four donors.

The CDR3 loop spans 14 amino acids. From germline, CDR1 is SGHNT and CDR2 YENEEA. Trimming took off 2 bases at V and 2 bases at J, with 7 bases between the two ends. Measured with immunoSEQ multiplex PCR; TCRdb has only the in-frame clones, and not every one. The repertoire has roughly 1.5 million clones, 95% to 99% of them found once; the top ten carry about 0.4%. Note on this clone: Its antigen is as yet unknown. Other DNA sequences of this sample code for an identical CDR3.

Sequencing used naive CD4+ T cells sorted from blood. Specified subset: CD45RA+ positively selected. This sequence was found in a young man in good health. The gene calls are TRBV11-3 and TRBJ2-1, with a tentative D call TRBD2 (5 bases). The CDR3: CASSLSGAYNEQFF. The CDR3 DNA reads as TGTGCCAGCAGCTTAAGCGGCGCCTACAATGAGCAGTTCTTC.